This T cell receptor beta chain originates from a study of shared clonotypes between healthy human individuals. Study-level information: Each donor contributed plates that comprised three CD4 naive, three CD4 memory, two CD8 naive and one CD8 memory. Overall study results and limits: The authors sampled blood alone, and tissue repertoires likely differ. The study found about 4.6% of naive CD4 clonotypes shared across several donors.

DNA at 150 to 250 ng, roughly 27,000 T cell genomes, went into sorted-subset replicate PCRs. TCRdb's table, derived via immunoSEQ multiplex PCR, lists solely in-frame clones and lacks some. This sample yields 550,000 to 750,000 clones, of which around 95% are seen a single time; 0.085% to 0.11% belongs to the top ten. Naive CD8 isolation took CD45RO-negative cells positively selected for CCR7 and excluded terminally differentiated effector memory CD45RA+ cells. V lost 8 bases to trimming and J lost 2 bases, with 19 bases between them. There are 15 residues in the CDR3. The V gene's germline CDR1 is MDHEN and CDR2 SYDVKM. In regard to this clone: Its target is unknown.

The sequenced sample was naive CD8+ T cells sorted from blood. The rearrangement links TRBV28 to TRBJ2-7; D is possibly TRBD1 (6 bases). The origin of this receptor is a woman under 40 in good health. In nucleotides, the CDR3 is TGTGCCAGCCGTACGGCCCTCCGACAGGCCTACGAGCAGTACTTC. Protein sequence: CASRTALRQAYEQYF.